The T cell receptor beta chain described here comes from a study of blood T cells in healthy people across ages. Study-wide findings and caveats: No one knew whether donors had CMV, which possibly confounded expanded clonotype changes.

This CDR3 is 15 amino acids long. Germline loops: CDR1 MDHEN, CDR2 SYDVKM. Trimming took 5 bases from V and 0 from J, leaving 14 bases between them. Alongside a J-beta primer mix, a sample-barcoded 5' primer served in a second PCR lasting roughly 6 to 11 cycles. Each cDNA molecule was tagged by a template-switch adaptor that had 12 random nucleotides. Per sample, CDR3-containing paired-end reads numbered at least 2.5 million. TCRdb independently ran MiXCR on the 5' RACE reads; one entry per CDR3 protein. The sample includes approximately 900,000 distinct CDR3 sequences, around 29% seen only once; the top ten take 10%. About this clonotype: What it recognizes is unknown.

The sample was also reused in another study, on T cells of mothers and their children.

This receptor was taken from a woman aged 40 to 49 in good health. The chain has TRBV28 and TRBJ2-7; D perhaps matches TRBD1 (6 bases). The sequenced sample was blood. The CDR3 DNA reads TGTGCCAGCAGTAAGGGGGATTATAGCTCCTACGAGCAGTACTTC. Translation: CASSKGDYSSYEQYF.